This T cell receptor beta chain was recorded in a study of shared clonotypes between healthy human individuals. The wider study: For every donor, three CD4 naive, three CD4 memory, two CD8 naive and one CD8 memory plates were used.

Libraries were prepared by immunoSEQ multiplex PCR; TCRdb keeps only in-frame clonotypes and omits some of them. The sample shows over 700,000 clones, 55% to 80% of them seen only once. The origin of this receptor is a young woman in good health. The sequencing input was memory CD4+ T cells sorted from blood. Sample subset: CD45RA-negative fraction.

The CDR3 loop is CASSLLGQGLGNTIYF. As DNA, the CDR3 is TGTGCCAGCAGCTTGTTGGGGCAGGGGCTGGGAAACACCATATATTTT. V and J are TRBV5-6 and TRBJ1-3; weak D call: TRBD1 (6 bases). V gave up 1 base and J gave up 4 bases, with 15 bases separating them. The CDR3 covers 16 residues. Germline CDR1 reads SGHDT; CDR2 reads YYEEEE.